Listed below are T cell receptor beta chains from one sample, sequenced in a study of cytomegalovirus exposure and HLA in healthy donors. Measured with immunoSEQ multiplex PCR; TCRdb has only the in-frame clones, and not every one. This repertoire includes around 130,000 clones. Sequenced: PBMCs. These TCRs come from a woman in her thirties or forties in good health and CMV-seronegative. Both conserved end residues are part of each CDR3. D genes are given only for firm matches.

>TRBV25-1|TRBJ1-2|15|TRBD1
TGTGCCAGCAGTGGTCAGGGGGCGCGGACTGGTGGCTACACCTTC
CASSGQGARTGGYTF
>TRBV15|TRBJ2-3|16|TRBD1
TGTGCCACCAGCAGAGCCGGGACAGGGGATTTTAATACGCAGTATTTT
CATSRAGTGDFNTQYF
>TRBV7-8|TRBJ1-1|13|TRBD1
TGTGCCAGCAGCTTTGCAGGGGGAACTGAAGCTTTCTTT
CASSFAGGTEAFF
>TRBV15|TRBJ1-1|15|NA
TGTGCCACCAGCAGAGGCGGGGGCATGAACACTGAAGCTTTCTTT
CATSRGGGMNTEAFF
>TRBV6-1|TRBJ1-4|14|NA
TGTGCCAGCAGTGAGGCGTACAGGGACGAAAAACTGTTTTTT
CASSEAYRDEKLFF
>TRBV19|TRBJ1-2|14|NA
TGTGCCAGTAGTATAGAGCGGGGGAACTATGGCTACACCTTC
CASSIERGNYGYTF
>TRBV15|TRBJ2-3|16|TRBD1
TGTGCCACCAGCGGGTGGGGACAGGGCAAGGGAGATACGCAGTATTTT
CATSGWGQGKGDTQYF
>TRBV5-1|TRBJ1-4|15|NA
TGCGCCAGCAGTCCTACAGGGACAACTAATGAAAAACTGTTTTTT
CASSPTGTTNEKLFF
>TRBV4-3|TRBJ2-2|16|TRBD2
TGCGCCAGCAGCCAAGATTTAGCGGGGGACACCGGGGAGCTGTTTTTT
CASSQDLAGDTGELFF
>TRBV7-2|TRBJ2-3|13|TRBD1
TGTGCCAGCGGGGACAGGGGCACAGATACGCAGTATTTT
CASGDRGTDTQYF
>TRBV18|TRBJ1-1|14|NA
TGTGCCAGCTCACCACCGGCGGCGAACACTGAAGCTTTCTTT
CASSPPAANTEAFF
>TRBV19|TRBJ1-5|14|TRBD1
TGTGCCAGTAGCCTGACAGGGAGGAATCAGCCCCAGCATTTT
CASSLTGRNQPQHF
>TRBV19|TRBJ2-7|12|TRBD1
TGTGCCAGCGGACAGGGGTCCTACGAGCAGTACTTC
CASGQGSYEQYF
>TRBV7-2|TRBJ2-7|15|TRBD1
TGTGCCAGCAGCTTAGCTCTACAGGGGGCATACGAGCAGTACTTC
CASSLALQGAYEQYF
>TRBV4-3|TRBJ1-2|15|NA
TGCGCCAGCAGCCCAGAGGCCAGGGCCGGCTATGGCTACACCTTC
CASSPEARAGYGYTF
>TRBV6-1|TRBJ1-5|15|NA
TGTGCCAGCAGTCCCAGCGTAATGAGCAATCAGCCCCAGCATTTT
CASSPSVMSNQPQHF
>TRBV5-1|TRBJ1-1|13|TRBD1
TGCGCCAGCAGGACGACAGGGGACACTGAAGCTTTCTTT
CASRTTGDTEAFF
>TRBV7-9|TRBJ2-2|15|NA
TGTGCCAGCAGTAGTCAGGGCCTCCCCACCGGGGAGCTGTTTTTT
CASSSQGLPTGELFF
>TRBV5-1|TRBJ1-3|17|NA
TGCGCCAGCAGCCCCGATGGGTTCAGGGCTGCAGGAAACACCATATATTTT
CASSPDGFRAAGNTIYF
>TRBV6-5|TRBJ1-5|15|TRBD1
TGTGCCAGCAGTTACTCGGGACAGGGCTCTCAGCCCCAGCATTTT
CASSYSGQGSQPQHF
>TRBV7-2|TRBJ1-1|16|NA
TGTGCCAGCAGCCGATCGAGGGGGGGGATGAACACTGAAGCTTTCTTT
CASSRSRGGMNTEAFF
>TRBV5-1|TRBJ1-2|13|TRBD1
TGCGCCAGCAGCCCTGACAGGGGGGCCGGCTACACCTTC
CASSPDRGAGYTF
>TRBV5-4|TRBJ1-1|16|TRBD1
TGTGCCAGCAGCACAACAGGGGGCGGCCGCGGCACTGAAGCTTTCTTT
CASSTTGGGRGTEAFF
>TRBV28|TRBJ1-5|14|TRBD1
TGTGCCACGTATTCCGGGACAGGGGGGAGGCCCCAGCATTTT
CATYSGTGGRPQHF
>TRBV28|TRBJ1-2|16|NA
TGTGCCAGCAGTTTCCCAGGGCAGGAGGGGTATGGTGGCTACACCTTC
CASSFPGQEGYGGYTF
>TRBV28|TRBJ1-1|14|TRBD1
TGTGCCAGCGGGACAGGGGGGGGGAACACTGAAGCTTTCTTT
CASGTGGGNTEAFF
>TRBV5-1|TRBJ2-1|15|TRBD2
TGCGCCAGCAGCTTTAGCGGGGGGCAGATCAATGAGCAGTTCTTC
CASSFSGGQINEQFF
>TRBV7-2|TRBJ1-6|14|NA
TGTGCCAGCAGCTTAGGGTGGAGGAATTCACCCCTCCACTTT
CASSLGWRNSPLHF